A single sample gave rise to the 32 T cell receptor beta chains below, sequenced in a study of low-dose radiotherapy and immunotherapy resistance in tumors. Time point: after trial treatment. The sample's treatment: LDRT plus nivolumab, ipilimumab, low-dose cyclophosphamide and aspirin (RACIN trial). TRAV and TRBV primers primed cDNA for both TCRalpha and TCRbeta. The authors ran 15 to 20 PCR cycles to amplify TCRs with a constant-region primer and V-primer adapter. TCRdb re-analysed the reads in MiXCR, keeping a single row per CDR3 protein. The table has tens of thousands of distinct CDR3 sequences, 20% to 25% seen once; the top ten hold around 13%. Specimen: PBMCs, collected after low-dose radiotherapy plus immunotherapy. These receptors all stem from a female donor with ovarian cancer.

This clonotype was seen at least ten times. The J gene is TRBJ2-3, the V gene TRBV20-1; weak D call: TRBD2 (6 bases). Germline CDR1 and CDR2: DFQATT and SNEGSKA (reference sequence). The V and J ends lost 6 bases and 7 bases respectively, with 11 bases between them. This CDR3 comprises 11 residues. CDR3 residues: CSALTSHTQYF. CDR3 sequence (DNA): TGCAGTGCGCTGACTAGTCATACGCAGTATTTT.

This clonotype was counted many times. This rearrangement joins TRBV20-1 to TRBJ2-5; 14 positions agree with TRBD2. Trimming removed 3 bases from V and 1 base from J; junction bases left unmatched: 4. The CDR3 contains 16 residues. CDR1 and CDR2 (germline): DFQATT, SNEGSKA (reference sequence). Here the CDR3 reads CSARGTSGGTQETQYF. CDR3 sequence (DNA): TGCAGTGCTAGGGGGACTAGCGGGGGAACCCAAGAGACCCAGTACTTC.

This clonotype was recorded many times. The J gene is TRBJ2-1, the V gene TRBV19; TRBD2 matches 10 bases. CDR3 length: 16 residues. J was trimmed by 8 bases and V by 1 base; bases with no gene match: 8. Germline V gene lookup returns CDR1 LNHDA and CDR2 SQIVND (reference sequence). The CDR3 protein is CASSIGLAGVRDEQFF. For the CDR3, the DNA is TGTGCCAGTAGTATAGGGCTAGCGGGAGTACGCGATGAGCAGTTCTTC. The full variable domain, with the rest looked up from reference TRBV19 and TRBJ2-1, is DGGITQSPKYLFRKEGQNVTLSCEQNLNHDAMYWYRQDPGQGLRLIYYSQIVNDFQKGDIAEGYSVSREKKESFPLTVTSAQKNPTAFYLCASSIGLAGVRDEQFFGPGTRLTVL.

This clonotype was seen many times. The gene calls are TRBV28 and TRBJ1-2; TRBD1 matches 9 bases. The V segment lost 10 bases and the J segment 4 bases; nucleotides outside the gene matches: 7. This CDR3 comprises 13 residues. CDR1 and CDR2 (germline): MDHEN, SYDVKM. CDR3 in DNA: TGTGCCATCACAGGGGGCGCTGGCTATGGCTACACCTTC. It translates to CAITGGAGYGYTF.

This clonotype was seen at least ten times. The chain carries TRBV11-2 and TRBJ1-1, with D perhaps TRBD1 (5 bases). Germline V lookup: CDR1 SGHAT, CDR2 FQNNGV. The CDR3 is 15 residues long. V lost 0 bases, J lost 3 bases, and 11 bases lay in between. The CDR3 DNA is TGTGCCAGCAGCTTAGATCCCGGCAGGGACACTGAAGCTTTCTTT. It translates to CASSLDPGRDTEAFF.

In regard to this clonotype: A read error is likely here: a far larger clone is one base away. This chain links TRBV6-2 or TRBV6-3 with TRBJ1-1; D gene uncertain. This CDR3 contains 14 residues. V was clipped by 5 bases and J by 6 bases, with 16 bases between them. Germline values: CDR1 MNHEY, CDR2 SVGEGT. The CDR3 protein is CASSETALGAEAFF. The CDR3 DNA sequence: TGTGCCAGCAGTGAGACCGCTCTCGGGGCTGAAGCTTTCTTT.

For this clonotype: A far larger clone is one nucleotide away, so this likely arose from a read error. The chain uses TRBV5-5 and TRBJ2-1; D is ambiguous. Per germline, CDR1 SGHKS and CDR2 YYEKEE (reference sequence). The CDR3 totals 14 residues. DNA of the CDR3: TGTGTCAGCAGCCCCGGTCGCTCCTACAATGAGCAGTTCTTC. This translates into CVSSPGRSYNEQFF. The full variable domain, rest sourced from reference TRBV5-5 and TRBJ2-1, is DAGVTQSPTHLIKTRGQQVTLRCSPISGHKSVSWYQQVLGQGPQFIFQYYEKEERGRGNFPDRFSARQFPNYSSELNVNALLLGDSALYLCVSSPGRSYNEQFFGPGTRLTVL.

This clonotype was observed many times. V usage is TRBV12-3 or TRBV12-4 and J usage is TRBJ2-1; 9 positions agree with TRBD2. Trimming removed 3 bases from V and 6 bases from J; junction bases left unmatched: 15. This CDR3 contains 18 residues. For the CDR3, the DNA is TGTGCCAGCAGTTTCGAGGTTGGGGTAGCGGGAGTTTTCAATGAGCAGTTCTTC. As protein: CASSFEVGVAGVFNEQFF.

On this clonotype itself: One end of the junction fails to match germline, which may point to a read error. The V gene is TRBV6-2 or TRBV6-3, the J gene TRBJ1-5, with TRBD1 matching over 9 bases. The CDR3 totals 14 residues. Per the germline V gene, CDR1 is MNHEY and CDR2 is SVGEGT. The CDR3 coding sequence is TGTGCCAGCAGTTATAAGGACAGGGGATGGGCCCAGCAGTTT. Protein: CASSYKDRGWAQQF.

Ten or more counts support this clonotype. This sequence joins TRBV12-3 or TRBV12-4 and TRBJ1-5; 8 bases are shared with TRBD1. The CDR3 spans 16 residues. J lost 0 bases, V lost 5 bases, and 6 bases had no gene match. The CDR3 reads CASSLSTGDSNQPQHF. As DNA, the CDR3 is TGTGCCAGCAGTCTCTCGACAGGGGATAGCAATCAGCCCCAGCATTTT.

Ten or more counts support this clonotype. The CDR3 sequence: CASSLFGPHYSGNTIYF. CDR3 sequence (DNA): TGTGCCAGCAGTTTGTTCGGGCCTCATTACTCTGGAAACACCATATATTTT. The chain carries TRBV27 and TRBJ1-3; D remains unclear. The CDR3 consists of 17 residues. Trimming left V 3 bases short and J 0 bases short, with 15 bases between. Per the germline V gene, CDR1 is MNHEY and CDR2 is SMNVEV (reference sequence).

Ten or more counts support this clonotype. Written as DNA, the CDR3 is TGTGCCAGCAGCCAAGGCCCTAGCGGGAACACCGGGGAGCTGTTTTTT. It yields the protein CASSQGPSGNTGELFF. The chain uses TRBV3-1 and TRBJ2-2; 7 bases line up with TRBD2. The CDR3 contains 16 residues. The trim removed 1 base at V and 1 base at J, leaving 3 bases unmatched. Germline V lookup: CDR1 LGHDT, CDR2 YNNKEL (reference sequence).

This clonotype was counted at least ten times. The genes are TRBV20-1 and TRBJ1-3, with D tentatively TRBD1 (6 bases). The germline V gene encodes CDR1 DFQATT and CDR2 SNEGSKA (reference sequence). V was clipped by 3 bases and J by 2 bases, with 8 bases between them. The CDR3 runs to 13 residues. In DNA form, the CDR3 reads TGCAGTGCTAGGTACAGGGCTGGAAACACCATATATTTT. It translates to CSARYRAGNTIYF.

This clonotype was seen many times. The V call is TRBV20-1, the J call TRBJ2-7; D not resolved. Germline assignment: CDR1 DFQATT and CDR2 SNEGSKA (reference sequence). V lost 1 base and J 4 bases, leaving 17 bases between the germline ends. The CDR3 spans 15 residues. The CDR3 DNA reads TGCAGTGCTAGAGCTTTGCGCGACTCCCCGTACGAGCAGTACTTC. The encoded protein is CSARALRDSPYEQYF.

This clonotype was seen ten or more times. The J gene is TRBJ1-5, the V gene TRBV28, with D possibly TRBD1 on 5 matching bases. Germline-derived CDR1 and CDR2 are MDHEN and SYDVKM. The CDR3 contains 16 residues. V was clipped by 6 bases and J by 4 bases, with 19 bases between them. The CDR3 is CASSPQGDGMNQPQHF. The DNA of the CDR3 is TGTGCCAGCAGCCCCCAGGGAGACGGGATGAATCAGCCCCAGCATTTT.

Remarks on this clonotype: One end of the junction varies from germline; a read error may be responsible. This chain joins TRBV7-3 and TRBJ2-1; D not certain. This CDR3 spans 15 amino acids. Germline V lookup: CDR1 SGHTA, CDR2 FQGTGA. CDR3 region: CASNLGQVVDNEQFF. Here the CDR3 DNA reads TGTGCCAGCAACTTAGGCCAGGTGGTTGACAATGAGCAGTTCTTC.

This clonotype was seen many times. This chain links TRBV12-3 or TRBV12-4 with TRBJ1-1, with a possible D match to TRBD1 (5 bases). The CDR3 totals 15 residues. V was clipped by 5 bases and J by 1 base, with 14 bases between them. CDR3 nucleotides: TGTGCCAGCAGTAAGATAAGGGGAGAGAACACTGAAGCTTTCTTT. Translated, it gives CASSKIRGENTEAFF.

Regarding this clonotype: A far larger clone is off by one base, so a read error is likely. CDR3 in DNA: TGTGTCAGCATGCCAGGGGGGAGGACTGAAGCTTTCTTT. Translating gives CVSMPGGRTEAFF. The gene calls are TRBV6-2 or TRBV6-3 and TRBJ1-1, with TRBD1 matching over 7 bases. Per germline, CDR1 MNHEY and CDR2 SVGEGT. This CDR3 spans 13 amino acids.

The chain has TRBV7-3 and TRBJ2-2; 7 nucleotides agree with TRBD1. Unmatched junction bases numbered 8, after V lost 5 bases and J lost 5 bases. This CDR3 comprises 15 residues. CDR1 is SGHTA, CDR2 FQGTGA, per germline. CDR3 residues: CASSRRQGRTGELFF. In DNA, the CDR3 is TGTGCCAGCAGCCGACGACAGGGAAGGACCGGGGAGCTGTTTTTT. The entire variable domain, with the rest obtained from reference TRBV7-3 and TRBJ2-2, is as follows: GAGVSQTPSNKVTEKGKYVELRCDPISGHTALYWYRQSLGQGPEFLIYFQGTGAADDSGLPNDRFFAVRPEGSVSTLKIQRTERGDSAVYLCASSRRQGRTGELFFGEGSRLTVL.

This clonotype was seen only a few times. The chain employs TRBV29-1 and TRBJ1-1, with D tentatively TRBD1 (6 bases). This CDR3 is built from 14 residues. Germline assignment: CDR1 SQVTM and CDR2 ANQGSEA. Trimming stripped 7 bases from V and 1 base from J, with 16 bases between. The CDR3 region is CSGAAGAGNTEAFF. The CDR3 region has the DNA TGCAGCGGCGCTGCAGGGGCCGGGAACACTGAAGCTTTCTTT.

The sample holds many counts of this clonotype. The chain recombines TRBV18 with TRBJ1-2; D is undetermined. Germline V gives CDR1 KGHSH, CDR2 LQKENI. This CDR3 is 16 amino acids long. Deletions cut 3 bases from V and 8 bases from J, with 22 bases between. The CDR3 reads CASSPGFAGAGAGYTF. The CDR3 DNA is TGTGCCAGCTCACCGGGCTTTGCAGGAGCAGGAGCGGGCTACACCTTC.

This clonotype came up many times. The chain joins TRBV27 to TRBJ1-1; D ambiguous. The V end lost 6 bases, the J end lost 0 bases, and 11 bases lay between the germline ends. Germline V gene sequence: CDR1 MNHEY, CDR2 SMNVEV (reference sequence). This CDR3 region has 14 residues. The chain's CDR3 is CASRAGFMNTEAFF. CDR3 sequence (DNA): TGTGCCAGCAGGGCGGGGTTCATGAACACTGAAGCTTTCTTT.

The chain carries TRBV29-1 and TRBJ1-1, with D maybe TRBD1 (6 bases). The CDR3 loop spans 14 amino acids. V was pared by 7 bases and J by 0 bases, with 15 bases between. In germline, CDR1 is SQVTM, CDR2 ANQGSEA. CDR3 in amino acids: CSARGDTLNTEAFF. CDR3 nucleotides: TGCAGCGCCAGAGGGGACACCCTGAACACTGAAGCTTTCTTT. Supplemented by reference TRBV29-1 and TRBJ1-1, the full variable domain reads SAVISQKPSRDICQRGTSLTIQCQVDSQVTMMFWYRQQPGQSLTLIATANQGSEATYESGFVIDKFPISRPNLTFSTLTVSNMSPEDSSIYLCSARGDTLNTEAFFGQGTRLTVV.

The J gene is TRBJ2-1, the V gene TRBV5-1, with D perhaps given as TRBD1 or TRBD2 (5 bases each). Trimming shortened V by 0 bases and J by 15 bases, and 13 bases separated the two germline ends. From germline, CDR1 is SGHRS and CDR2 YFSETQ. The CDR3 is made up of 12 amino acids. CDR3 region: CASSLERGAPFF. The CDR3 region has the DNA TGCGCCAGCAGCTTGGAACGAGGGGCCCCGTTCTTC.

This clonotype was recorded many times. The rearrangement links TRBV4-1 to TRBJ1-1; D perhaps matches TRBD1 (5 bases). The germline V gene has CDR1 MGHRA and CDR2 YSYEKL. This CDR3 has 14 residues. Trimming took 0 bases from V and 6 from J, leaving 11 bases between them. The CDR3 reads CASSQDRGRAEAFF. CDR3 nucleotide sequence: TGCGCCAGCAGCCAAGATAGGGGCAGGGCTGAAGCTTTCTTT.

This clonotype showed up many times. The chain is built from TRBV19 and TRBJ2-1; maybe TRBD1 (6 bases). Germline V gives CDR1 LNHDA, CDR2 SQIVND (reference sequence). The length of the CDR3 is 14 residues. V was clipped by 4 bases and J by 6 bases, with 13 bases between them. The chain's CDR3 is CASSKWDKVNEQFF. The CDR3 DNA reads TGTGCCAGTAGTAAGTGGGACAAGGTCAATGAGCAGTTCTTC.

This clonotype appeared many times. V usage is TRBV30 and J usage is TRBJ1-5, with D hard to call. Germline CDR1 is GTSNPN and CDR2 is SVGIG (reference sequence). The CDR3 covers 14 residues. V lost 2 bases and J 4 bases, leaving 12 bases between the germline ends. CDR3 sequence reads: CAWSPGLLNQPQHF. As DNA, the CDR3 is TGTGCCTGGAGTCCCGGGTTGCTGAATCAGCCCCAGCATTTT.

This clonotype appeared many times. The chain carries TRBV28 and TRBJ2-7, with D tentatively TRBD2 (6 bases). Trimming shortened V by 3 bases and J by 2 bases, and 8 bases separated the two germline ends. In germline, CDR1 is MDHEN, CDR2 SYDVKM. The CDR3 totals 13 residues. The CDR3 is CASSFGGTYEQYF. The CDR3 DNA follows: TGTGCCAGCAGTTTTGGCGGGACCTACGAGCAGTACTTC. Supplemented by reference TRBV28 and TRBJ2-7, the full variable domain reads DVKVTQSSRYLVKRTGEKVFLECVQDMDHENMFWYRQDPGLGLRLIYFSYDVKMKEKGDIPEGYSVSREKKERFSLILESASTNQTSMYLCASSFGGTYEQYFGPGTRLTVT.

Turning to this clonotype: One base separates it from a far larger clone, so it is likely a read error. The chain combines TRBV5-3 with TRBJ2-2; weak D call: TRBD2 (5 bases). TRBV5-3 is labeled an ORF, and its function is uncertain. The CDR3 has 16 residues. CDR3 in DNA: TGTGCCAGCAGCTTGGTTGTGGGAGTGAAAACCGGGGAGCTGTTTTTT. It encodes CASSLVVGVKTGELFF.

This clonotype was recorded many times. The genes are TRBV7-9 and TRBJ1-6; tentative D call: TRBD1 (6 bases). Germline-derived CDR1 and CDR2 are SEHNR and FQNEAQ (reference sequence). V was clipped by 7 bases and J by 6 bases, with 13 bases between them. This CDR3 contains 14 residues. Here the CDR3 reads CASNDGGLNSPLHF. CDR3 coding DNA: TGTGCCAGCAACGACGGGGGGCTTAATTCACCCCTCCACTTT.

V is TRBV20-1 and J is TRBJ1-4; 11 bases match TRBD1. The CDR3 is made up of 14 amino acids. The germline V gene encodes CDR1 DFQATT and CDR2 SNEGSKA (reference sequence). The trim removed 1 base at V and 10 bases at J, leaving 5 bases unmatched. CDR3 nucleotide sequence: TGCAGTGCTAGAGCCGGGACAGGGGGGGGAAAACTGTTTTTT. Encoded protein: CSARAGTGGGKLFF.

The genes are TRBV12-3 or TRBV12-4 and TRBJ2-1, with D possibly being TRBD1 or TRBD2 (5 bases each). V lost 5 bases to trimming and J lost 14 bases, with 19 bases between them. The CDR3 has 13 amino acids. The CDR3 region is CASSRPGDRLEFF. The CDR3, as DNA: TGTGCCAGCAGTCGCCCCGGGGACCGCCTGGAGTTCTTC.